This T cell receptor (beta chain) was identified in a study of Ad26.COV2.S vaccination and SARS-CoV-2 variants listed by TCRdb under 2021. About the investigation overall: Donors in the vaccine arm were drawn from COV1001, a multicentre, randomized, double-blind, placebo-controlled phase I-IIa trial testing Ad26.COV2.S in healthy adults. Blinding of investigators to trial group allocation was maintained during experiments and outcome assessment. Participants in the trial were split at random into five groups of five each, receiving low-dose or high-dose Ad26.COV2.S once or twice, or else placebo on both occasions. A total of some 30 samples were included in the TCR-sequenced set, comprising around 19 Ad26.COV2.S vaccine recipients, 5 placebo recipients and 8 SARS-CoV-2 convalescent individuals. Ad26.COV2.S was given intramuscularly at 5x10^10 or 1x10^11 viral particles, as a single shot or as two shots 56 days apart. Sequencing of the TCRbeta repertoire served to evaluate the specificity and breadth of SARS-CoV-2-reactive T cell receptors following Ad26.COV2.S vaccination. Broader findings and caveats from the paper: The authors noted that the TCR breadth and depth analyses may have underestimated total T cell responses. After vaccination, substantial breadth of spike-specific CD8+ and CD4+ T cell responses was reported. Compared with placebo recipients, Ad26.COV2.S recipients showed higher spike-specific TCR breadth (P = 0.0014). Non-spike TCR breadth was comparable between vaccine and placebo recipients, consistent with the vaccine containing only spike. Comparing responses between vaccine doses or regimens was not something the study was powered to do.

CDR1 and CDR2, looked up from the germline V gene, are SGHVS and FQNEAQ. V is trimmed back by 4 bases and J by 3 bases, and the junction contains 3 bases that no gene match accounts for. Taken from cysteine to phenylalanine, the CDR3 has 15 residues. Only the CDR3 portion is preserved as DNA: 45 bases, with reading frame beginning at the first base. The sample's treatment or condition label, decoded: roughly 18 received Ad26.COV2.S at low or high dose, single or two shots; a few received placebo; per-sample allocation not given. For vaccine and placebo recipients, the sequenced repertoires came from samples collected on day 63 after the first injection. Between 29 July and 7 August 2020, Cohort 1b enrolled about 27 adults aged 18-55 years at one site in Boston, USA. Ad26.COV2.S consisted of a replication-incompetent adenovirus type 26 vector by which a prefusion-stabilized SARS-CoV-2 spike protein from the original Wuhan strain was expressed.

The immunoSEQ Assay was used to sequence TCRbeta CDR3 regions. After extraction, genomic DNA underwent amplification by bias-controlled multiplex PCR, followed by high-throughput sequencing. The paper's processing steps were these. To quantify the absolute abundance of every unique TCRbeta CDR3 region, sequences were collapsed and filtered. T cell fraction was estimated by normalizing TCRbeta template counts to usable DNA, with usable DNA measured through amplification of reference genes found in all nucleated cells. Repertoire TCRs were annotated as SARS-CoV-2-specific by exact matching of V gene, CDR3 amino acid sequence and J gene to a known reactive TCR set. MIRA supplied the reference SARS-CoV-2 TCR set, which was filtered for enrichment in COVID-19-positive ImmuneCODE repertoires so that public or cross-reactive TCRs were removed. Using the MIRA antigens, annotated TCRs were further analysed by specific ORF or by position within an ORF. Breadth was defined as the number of annotated unique rearrangements divided by the total number of unique productive rearrangements, and depth was defined as the summed frequency of the annotated unique rearrangements. Two-sided Wilcoxon rank-sum tests were used to compare TCR breadth between groups. As stored in TCRdb, this immuneACCESS dataset retains in-frame rearrangements with V and J assigned. A fraction of the clones does not appear; measured against another copy, unresolved V genes explain less than half of the discrepancy, and the remainder lacks a known reason. The V and J calls and clone size come from that table; D and trimming were worked out from the DNA. In all, the sample holds hundreds of thousands of clones, and around nine tenths of those were seen once. The ten top clones hold 9% to 15% of the sample.

A remark on this clone: Its antigen remains unidentified. No much larger clonotype is one base removed from it; base qualities were not supplied.

This receptor was obtained from a person aged 18-60 years who received the Ad26.COV2.S COVID-19 vaccine or a placebo. Recombination linked TRBV7-8 to TRBJ2-5; the central 12 bases match TRBD2. Sequences were derived from peripheral blood, sampled in a trial of Ad26.COV2.S vaccine versus placebo. This receptor has the CDR3 CASSSLAGGKETQYF. The nucleotide sequence is given as TGTGCCAGCAGCTCACTAGCGGGAGGAAAAGAGACCCAGTACTTC.